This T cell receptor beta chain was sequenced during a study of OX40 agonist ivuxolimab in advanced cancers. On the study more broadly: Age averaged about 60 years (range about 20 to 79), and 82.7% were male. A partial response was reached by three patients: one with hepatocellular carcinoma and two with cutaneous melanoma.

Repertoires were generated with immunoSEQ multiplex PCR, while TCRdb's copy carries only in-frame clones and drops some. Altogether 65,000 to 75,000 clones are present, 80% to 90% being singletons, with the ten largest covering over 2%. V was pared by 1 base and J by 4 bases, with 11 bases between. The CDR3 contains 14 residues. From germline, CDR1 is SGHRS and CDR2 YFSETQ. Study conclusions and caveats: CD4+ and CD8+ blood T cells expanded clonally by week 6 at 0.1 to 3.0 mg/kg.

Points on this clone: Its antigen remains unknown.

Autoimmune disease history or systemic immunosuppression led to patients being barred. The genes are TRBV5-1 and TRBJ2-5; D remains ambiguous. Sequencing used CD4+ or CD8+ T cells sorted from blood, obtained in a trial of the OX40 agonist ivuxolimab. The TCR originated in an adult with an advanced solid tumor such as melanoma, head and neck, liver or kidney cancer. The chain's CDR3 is CASSLTATRETQYF. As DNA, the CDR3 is TGCGCCAGCAGCTTGACTGCGACAAGAGAGACCCAGTACTTC.